This passage covers 29 T cell receptor beta chains from one sample sequenced in a study of blood T cell repertoires in COVID-19. Measured with immunoSEQ multiplex PCR; TCRdb has only the in-frame clones, and not every one. Of fewer than 250,000 clones detected, around 84% appear once; the ten largest clones hold 3% to 3.5%. What was sequenced was PBMCs or T cells enriched from blood (not recorded which). Receptors were obtained from a young woman who had recovered from COVID-19.

CDR3 residues: CASSETAYEQYF. CDR3 coding DNA: TGTGCCAGCAGTGAAACGGCCTACGAGCAGTACTTC. This chain uses TRBV2 with TRBJ2-7; D ambiguous. V was pared by 2 bases and J by 2 bases, with 4 bases between. Germline CDR1 is SNHLY and CDR2 is FYNNEI. The CDR3 covers 12 residues.

The J gene is TRBJ2-7, the V gene TRBV21-1; the D call TRBD1 from the table was never checked on the DNA. TRBV21-1 is a pseudogene. The CDR3 length is 13 residues. This CDR3 reads CASRGPHWHEQYV. As DNA, the CDR3 is TGTGCCAGCCGTGGGCCCCATTGGCACGAGCAGTACGTC.

This clone was counted a few times. V usage is TRBV27 and J usage is TRBJ2-7, with D tentatively TRBD1 (6 bases). Germline lookup yields CDR1 MNHEY and CDR2 SMNVEV (reference sequence). V dropped 7 bases and J dropped 3 bases, with 13 bases sitting between them. This CDR3 has 13 residues. DNA of the CDR3: TGTGCCAGCACCAGGGACATAAACTACGAGCAGTACTTC. The encoded protein is CASTRDINYEQYF.

The chain carries TRBV11-1 and TRBJ1-5; possibly TRBD1 for D (5 bases). Germline assignment: CDR1 SGHAT and CDR2 FQDESV (reference sequence). V lost 5 bases and J 1 base, leaving 6 bases between the germline ends. This CDR3 has 13 residues. The CDR3 sequence: CASSPGSNQPQHF. CDR3 DNA sequence: TGTGCCAGCAGCCCAGGGAGCAATCAGCCCCAGCATTTT.

V usage is TRBV9 and J usage is TRBJ2-2, with D tentatively TRBD2 (6 bases). The CDR3 contains 16 residues. In germline, CDR1 is SGDLS, CDR2 YYNGEE. V was cut by 4 bases and J by 1 base, with 14 bases left in between. CDR3 nucleotide sequence: TGTGCCAGCAGCCCTAAGGTGGGGGGGAACACCGGGGAGCTGTTTTTT. Translating gives CASSPKVGGNTGELFF. The full variable domain, its missing parts supplied by reference TRBV9 and TRBJ2-2, is DSGVTQTPKHLITATGQRVTLRCSPRSGDLSVYWYQQSLDQGLQFLIQYYNGEERAKGNILERFSAQQFPDLHSELNLSSLELGDSALYFCASSPKVGGNTGELFFGEGSRLTVL.

The chain joins TRBV5-1 to TRBJ2-1; 12 positions agree with TRBD2. The CDR3 is made up of 16 amino acids. Germline CDR1 and CDR2: SGHRS and YFSETQ. J gave up 4 bases and V 3 bases, and 5 bases lay outside the gene matches. The CDR3 here is CASSSRLAGVYNEQFF. As DNA, the CDR3 is TGCGCCAGCAGCTCTCGACTAGCGGGGGTGTACAATGAGCAGTTCTTC.

CDR3 sequence (DNA): TGTGCCAGCAGTTACGGTCCGGTTAACACTGAAGCTTTCTTT. Protein sequence: CASSYGPVNTEAFF. This chain uses TRBV6-2 or TRBV6-3 with TRBJ1-1; D ambiguous. V was trimmed by 2 bases and J by 2 bases, leaving 9 bases between them. The CDR3 consists of 14 residues. Germline V CDR1 and CDR2: MNHEY, SVGEGT.

The chain couples TRBV6-6 to TRBJ2-6; D uncertain. The V end lost 6 bases, the J end lost 0 bases, and 9 bases lay between the germline ends. Germline V gives CDR1 MNHNY, CDR2 SVGAGI (reference sequence). This CDR3 has 15 residues. This chain's CDR3 is CASRSHSSGANVLTF. The CDR3 DNA is TGTGCCAGCAGGTCCCATAGCTCTGGGGCCAACGTCCTGACTTTC.

The chain links TRBV12-3 or TRBV12-4 to TRBJ1-1, with unresolved D. V lost 3 bases to trimming and J lost 5 bases, with 7 bases between them. The CDR3 extends over 12 amino acids. The CDR3 sequence is CASSFGRTEAFF. The CDR3 bases are TGTGCCAGCAGTTTCGGTCGGACTGAAGCTTTCTTT.

V and J are TRBV27 and TRBJ2-1; 14 bases line up with TRBD2. This CDR3 has 21 amino acids. The V and J ends lost 5 bases and 3 bases, in that order; junction bases with no gene match: 18. Germline CDR1 reads MNHEY; CDR2 reads SMNVEV (reference sequence). CDR3 bases: TGTGCCAGCAGTCCCGCCGGACTAGCGGGAGGCTTGCACGGCAACTACAATGAGCAGTTCTTC. Protein product: CASSPAGLAGGLHGNYNEQFF.

The CDR3 DNA is TGTGCCAGCAGCAAAACTCGTGCGGGAGTCTCCTACAATGAGCAGTTCTTC. This codes for CASSKTRAGVSYNEQFF. V gene TRBV21-1 combines with J gene TRBJ2-1; TRBD2, as called in the table, went unchecked against the DNA. TRBV21-1 is a known pseudogene. This CDR3 contains 17 residues.

This clone was picked up a small number of times. The V gene is TRBV19, the J gene TRBJ2-7; 9 nucleotides match TRBD1. This CDR3 region has 17 residues. Germline lookup yields CDR1 LNHDA and CDR2 SQIVND (reference sequence). V lost 1 base, J lost 1 base, and 8 bases stayed unmatched. CDR3 protein: CASSIAPQGARSYEQYF. In nucleotides, the CDR3 is TGTGCCAGTAGTATAGCTCCACAGGGGGCGCGGTCCTACGAGCAGTACTTC. The full variable domain, with the rest looked up from reference TRBV19 and TRBJ2-7, is DGGITQSPKYLFRKEGQNVTLSCEQNLNHDAMYWYRQDPGQGLRLIYYSQIVNDFQKGDIAEGYSVSREKKESFPLTVTSAQKNPTAFYLCASSIAPQGARSYEQYFGPGTRLTVT.

This clone was detected only once. The rearrangement joins TRBV14 to TRBJ2-2; no clear D. The CDR3 spans 12 residues. V shed 2 bases and J shed 7 bases, with 5 bases lying between them. From germline, CDR1 is SGHDN and CDR2 FVKESK. The CDR3 sequence is CASSQYIGELFF. In DNA, the CDR3 is TGTGCCAGCAGCCAATATATCGGGGAGCTGTTTTTT.

The chain carries TRBV2 and TRBJ1-6; 8 bases match TRBD1. The CDR3 has 14 residues. Germline assignment: CDR1 SNHLY and CDR2 FYNNEI. With V trimmed by 6 bases and J by 7 bases, 5 bases remained unmatched. The CDR3: CASSLGQGNSPLHF. Here the CDR3 DNA reads TGTGCCAGCAGCCTAGGACAGGGCAATTCACCCCTCCACTTT.

The table lists this clone with a few counts. The rearrangement joins TRBV2 to TRBJ2-7; possibly TRBD1 for D (6 bases). The V end lost 5 bases, the J end lost 1 base, and 21 bases lay between the germline ends. The germline V gene encodes CDR1 SNHLY and CDR2 FYNNEI. The CDR3 extends over 17 amino acids. CDR3 nucleotide sequence: TGTGCCAGCAGTCTACAGGGTATCAAACCCGGATCCTACGAGCAGTACTTC. Its translation is CASSLQGIKPGSYEQYF.

The V and J genes are TRBV4-1 and TRBJ1-3; no clear D. The CDR3 is 15 amino acids. CDR1 and CDR2 (germline): MGHRA, YSYEKL. Trimming pared 5 bases from V and 0 bases from J, leaving 11 bases between. The chain's CDR3 is CASSSEEVSGNTIYF. The CDR3 coding sequence is TGCGCCAGCAGCTCCGAAGAGGTCTCTGGAAACACCATATATTTT.

This clone was counted only a few times. The rearrangement uses TRBV5-1 and TRBJ1-3; D uncertain. Germline assignment: CDR1 SGHRS and CDR2 YFSETQ. This CDR3 contains 15 residues. Trimming stripped 2 bases from V and 0 bases from J, with 9 bases between. This CDR3 reads CASSFVGDSGNTIYF. As DNA, the CDR3 is TGCGCCAGCAGCTTTGTGGGAGACTCTGGAAACACCATATATTTT.

The V call is TRBV3-1 (or the pseudogene TRBV3-2), the J call TRBJ2-1; perhaps TRBD2 as D (6 bases). Deletions cut 6 bases from V and 8 bases from J, with 14 bases between. The germline V gene encodes CDR1 LGHDT and CDR2 YNNKEL (reference sequence). The CDR3 runs 13 residues. CDR3 loop: CASRSRGSDEQFF. In DNA form, the CDR3 reads TGTGCCAGCAGGAGCCGGGGGAGCGATGAGCAGTTCTTC.

The genes are TRBV9 and TRBJ1-5; D remains ambiguous. CDR3 length: 14 residues. Trimming pared 3 bases from V and 0 bases from J, leaving 7 bases between. Germline-derived CDR1 and CDR2 are SGDLS and YYNGEE. CDR3 nucleotides: TGTGCCAGCAGCGCCACAGTTAGCAATCAGCCCCAGCATTTT. Translated, it gives CASSATVSNQPQHF.

The chain joins TRBV30 to TRBJ2-7; 12 bases match TRBD2. J was trimmed by 3 bases and V by 1 base; bases with no gene match: 13. CDR3 length: 18 amino acids. The germline V gene encodes CDR1 GTSNPN and CDR2 SVGIG (reference sequence). CDR3 nucleotide sequence: TGTGCCTGGAGTGCATTCGGACTAGCGGGATATGGGTACTACGAGCAGTACTTC. It yields the protein CAWSAFGLAGYGYYEQYF.

The rearrangement links TRBV20-1 to TRBJ2-1; the D is unclear. V lost 1 base, J lost 10 bases, and 8 bases lay in between. The CDR3 is 11 residues long. Germline CDR1 is DFQATT and CDR2 is SNEGSKA (reference sequence). The CDR3 DNA reads as TGCAGTGCTAGAGGCCCCCGGGAGCAGTTCTTC. Protein: CSARGPREQFF.

This chain joins TRBV7-3 and TRBJ2-3, with D maybe TRBD2 (6 bases). Germline values: CDR1 SGHTA, CDR2 FQGTGA. Trimming removed 5 bases from V and 4 bases from J, with 13 bases in between. This CDR3 is built from 14 residues. Written as DNA, the CDR3 is TGTGCCAGCAGCCCTCTCGGGGGAGCAGATACGCAGTATTTT. Amino acid sequence: CASSPLGGADTQYF.

The rearrangement uses TRBV3-1 (or the pseudogene TRBV3-2) and TRBJ1-4; weak D call: TRBD1 (6 bases). V lost 0 bases and J lost 7, with 12 bases in between. The CDR3 length is 15 residues. Germline CDR1 and CDR2: LGHDT and YNNKEL (reference sequence). The CDR3 DNA reads TGTGCCAGCAGCCAAGATCTCTTGGACAGTGAAAAACTGTTTTTT. Translation gives CASSQDLLDSEKLFF.

The V gene is TRBV21-1, the J gene TRBJ2-3; the D segment call TRBD1 is taken from the table without a DNA check. TRBV21-1 is labeled a pseudogene. The CDR3 sequence is 13 residues long. Written as DNA, the CDR3 is TGTGCCAGCGTGGACAGGGTAACAGATACGCAGTATTTT. Protein sequence: CASVDRVTDTQYF.

The chain joins TRBV6-2 or TRBV6-3 to TRBJ1-3; D might be TRBD1 (5 bases). The length of the CDR3 is 18 residues. Trimming cost V 2 bases and J 0 bases, with 17 bases left between them. Germline V gene sequence: CDR1 MNHEY, CDR2 SVGEGT. In nucleotides, the CDR3 is TGTGCCAGCAGTTACCCCCTTGGGGCGACCGACTCTGGAAACACCATATATTTT. It is translated as CASSYPLGATDSGNTIYF.

The chain links TRBV19 to TRBJ1-1, with 9 bases identical to TRBD1. V lost 3 bases to trimming and J lost 6 bases; unmatched junction nucleotides: 14. The CDR3 sequence is 17 residues long. Germline loops: CDR1 LNHDA, CDR2 SQIVND (reference sequence). Here the CDR3 reads CASSISPGQGFFAEAFF. CDR3 nucleotide sequence: TGTGCCAGTAGTATTAGCCCGGGACAGGGTTTTTTCGCTGAAGCTTTCTTT.

The chain uses TRBV29-1 and TRBJ1-2; possibly TRBD1 for D (5 bases). Germline V gene data show CDR1 as SQVTM and CDR2 as ANQGSEA. V lost 4 bases and J 0 bases, leaving 9 bases between the germline ends. The CDR3 contains 13 residues. Here the CDR3 DNA reads TGCAGCGTTGTCAGGGAAGCTAACTATGGCTACACCTTC. Translated, it gives CSVVREANYGYTF.

The CDR3 reads CASTIASYGYTF. For the CDR3, the DNA is TGTGCCAGCACCATTGCGAGCTATGGCTACACCTTC. The V call is TRBV12-3 or TRBV12-4, the J call TRBJ1-2; D remains ambiguous. Trimming stripped 7 bases from V and 4 bases from J, with 10 bases between. The length of the CDR3 is 12 residues.

This sequence joins TRBV11-2 and TRBJ2-7, with 14 bases lining up with TRBD2. The CDR3 consists of 16 residues. CDR1 is SGHAT and CDR2 is FQNNGV in the germline V gene. Trimming took 6 bases from V and 3 from J; bases not matched to a gene: 7. The CDR3: CASSPWTSGRNYEQYV. The CDR3 DNA reads TGTGCCAGCAGTCCTTGGACTAGCGGGAGGAACTACGAGCAGTACGTC.